This T cell receptor beta chain was sequenced for a study of T cell responses to AZD1222 COVID-19 vaccine. This clone was counted only a few times. Its antigen remains unknown. Sequenced by immunoSEQ multiplex PCR; TCRdb stores in-frame clones only, minus some. The sample has 90,000 to 120,000 clones, around 90% seen once. Notes on the study in general: After two AZD1222 doses, spike-specific TCR breadth and depth rose versus day 0. Donors were largely white British and mainly female; clonal diversity was possibly underestimated. At baseline, seropositivity was found in only a handful of AZD1222 recipients. Along spike, vaccine-associated CD4 TCRs were found throughout, with dominance at 160-218 and 743-854.

CDR3 length: 12 amino acids. CDR1 and CDR2 (germline): SGHNT, YENEEA. Trimming removed 5 bases at V and 5 bases at J, with 9 bases between. The chain combines TRBV11-3 with TRBJ1-1, with D possibly TRBD1 on 5 matching bases. This sample comprised peripheral blood, obtained on day 0 of AZD1222 vaccination. This TCR came from an adult in good health. The chain's CDR3 is CASSGTGTEAFF. CDR3 in DNA: TGTGCCAGCAGCGGGACGGGAACTGAAGCTTTCTTT.